This T cell receptor (beta chain) was sequenced during a study of CXCR3-negative and CXCR3-positive naive CD8 T cells. Overall study results and limits: Partial loss of CXCR3 expression followed cryopreservation; most assays used fresh PBMCs. CXCR3-positive naive cells carried more hydrophobic TRB CDR3s than CXCR3-negative naive cells did.

Germline values: CDR1 SGHTA, CDR2 FQGTGA. There are 18 residues in the CDR3. Naivety in CD8+ T cells corresponded to a CD45RO-CCR7+CD27+CD95- phenotype. About this clonotype: Its antigen is still unknown.

Through 5' RACE with UMI labels, the TRB cDNA libraries were prepared. One entry per CDR3 protein, without DNA, is what TCRdb gives after re-calling the 5' RACE reads. Recorded for this sample: about 89,000 distinct CDR3 sequences. The TCR sequence derives from a human donor in good health. Some clones in this sample may be carry-over from other donors' samples. This rearrangement joins TRBV7-3 to TRBJ2-6; TCRdb selects TRBD2, and the lack of DNA leaves this call unchecked. Source material: naive CXCR3+ CD8+ T cells from blood. Subset denoted: CD45RO-CCR7+CD27+CD95- naive CD8+ T cells expressing CXCR3 (TNR3+). The CDR3 loop reads CASSPRLAGEGGANVLTF.